Following are 13 T cell receptor beta chains from one sample sequenced in a study of T cell repertoires in cytomegalovirus infection. TCRdb used MiXCR to reprocess the reads, holding one entry per CDR3 protein. The sample lists roughly 730,000 distinct CDR3 sequences, around a third occurring once. Antigens of these TCRs are unknown. Sequencing used cultured PBMCs, obtained from culture after CMV antigen stimulation. These TCRs come from a human donor in good health (CMV status not recorded). Some clones in this sample may be carry-over from other donors' samples.

The V call is TRBV5-6, the J call TRBJ2-5, with D uncertain. The V gene's germline CDR1 is SGHDT and CDR2 YYEEEE. There are 17 residues in the CDR3. Trimming removed 2 bases at V and 1 base at J, with 18 bases between. The CDR3 reads CASSLVGTDSFQETQYF. The CDR3, as DNA: TGTGCCAGCAGCTTAGTAGGTACAGACTCCTTCCAAGAGACCCAGTACTTC. Full variable domain (remainder filled in from reference TRBV5-6 and TRBJ2-5): DAGVTQSPTHLIKTRGQQVTLRCSPKSGHDTVSWYQQALGQGPQFIFQYYEEEERQRGNFPDRFSGHQFPNYSSELNVNALLLGDSALYLCASSLVGTDSFQETQYFGPGTRLLVL.

The chain is built from TRBV7-9 and TRBJ1-2; no firm D call. The CDR3 consists of 14 residues. V was trimmed by 6 bases and J by 4 bases, leaving 15 bases between them. Per the germline V gene, CDR1 is SEHNR and CDR2 is FQNEAQ (reference sequence). The CDR3 nucleotides are TGTGCCAGCAGGCTCGCGGCAGGACCCTATGGCTACACCTTC. This translates into CASRLAAGPYGYTF.

The chain has TRBV2 and TRBJ2-5; tentatively, D is TRBD2 (6 bases). Trimming cost V 4 bases and J 3 bases, with 15 bases left between them. The CDR3 sequence is 15 residues long. Germline V gene lookup returns CDR1 SNHLY and CDR2 FYNNEI. The CDR3 DNA is TGTGCCAGCAGTGTCTTCAGGACTACCGAAGAGACCCAGTACTTC. Translation: CASSVFRTTEETQYF.

This chain's CDR3 is CASSMLAGGYEQYF. In nucleotides, the CDR3 is TGTGCCAGTAGTATGCTAGCGGGAGGTTACGAGCAGTACTTC. The chain carries TRBV19 and TRBJ2-7; 11 bases are shared with TRBD2. The CDR3 length is 14 residues. V was clipped by 3 bases and J by 4 bases; unmatched bases: 2. Germline V gene sequence: CDR1 LNHDA, CDR2 SQIVND (reference sequence).

This chain joins TRBV7-6 and TRBJ2-7; the match to TRBD2 covers 7 bases. Trimming cost V 4 bases and J 3 bases; bases outside gene matches: 6. Germline values: CDR1 SGHVS, CDR2 FNYEAQ. This CDR3 comprises 14 residues. The chain's CDR3 is CASSSGLSDYEQYF. CDR3 sequence (DNA): TGTGCCAGCAGCTCGGGACTATCGGACTACGAGCAGTACTTC.

This clonotype showed up many times. CDR3 sequence: CASSYGASPPETQYF. DNA for the CDR3: TGTGCCAGCAGTTACGGGGCTAGCCCCCCTGAGACCCAGTACTTC. This chain connects TRBV6-5 to TRBJ2-5; D assignment may be TRBD1 or TRBD2 (5 bases each). CDR3 length equals 15 residues. Trimming shortened V by 2 bases and J by 5 bases, and 15 bases separated the two germline ends. Germline CDR1 and CDR2: MNHEY and SVGAGI.

V usage is TRBV7-6 and J usage is TRBJ2-7; tentative D call: TRBD1 (6 bases). The V end was cut by 5 bases, the J end by 2 bases, with 16 bases between. CDR3 length equals 15 residues. Germline V lookup: CDR1 SGHVS, CDR2 FNYEAQ. CDR3: CASSPISQGTYEQYF. In DNA, the CDR3 is TGTGCCAGCAGCCCCATCTCCCAGGGGACCTACGAGCAGTACTTC.

The chain is built from TRBV7-8 and TRBJ2-3; 13 bases match TRBD2. The length of the CDR3 is 17 residues. The V segment lost 7 bases and the J segment 4 bases; nucleotides outside the gene matches: 11. The V gene's germline CDR1 is SGHVS and CDR2 FQNEAQ. CDR3 in amino acids: CASTLTMGLAGPDTQYF. The CDR3, as DNA: TGTGCCAGCACCCTCACTATGGGACTAGCGGGACCAGATACGCAGTATTTT.

This clonotype was detected a few times. This chain connects TRBV24-1 to TRBJ1-1; TRBD1 matches 9 bases. The ends lost 3 bases at V and 0 bases at J; junction bases unmatched: 10. CDR1 and CDR2 from the germline V gene are KGHDR and SFDVKD. This CDR3 has 18 amino acids. CDR3 sequence: CATSDLQGARTVNTEAFF. CDR3 bases: TGTGCCACCAGTGATCTACAGGGGGCTCGCACCGTGAACACTGAAGCTTTCTTT.

The chain joins TRBV4-1 to TRBJ2-1, with TRBD2 matching over 9 bases. The germline V gene has CDR1 MGHRA and CDR2 YSYEKL. This CDR3 has 16 residues. The V segment lost 0 bases and the J segment 6 bases; nucleotides outside the gene matches: 6. CDR3 sequence: CASSQDPSGTRNEQFF. The CDR3, as DNA: TGCGCCAGCAGCCAAGATCCTAGCGGGACCCGCAATGAGCAGTTCTTC.

The genes are TRBV19 and TRBJ2-6; maybe TRBD1 (6 bases). Trimming pared 7 bases from V and 0 bases from J, leaving 10 bases between. This CDR3 comprises 15 residues. Looked up from germline, CDR1 is LNHDA and CDR2 is SQIVND (reference sequence). CDR3 in amino acids: CASKSQGSGANVLTF. In DNA, the CDR3 is TGTGCCAGTAAGTCACAGGGCTCTGGGGCCAACGTCCTGACTTTC.

This clonotype was counted a few times. The rearrangement joins TRBV12-3 or TRBV12-4 to TRBJ1-6; D not certain. There are 14 residues in the CDR3. The V and J ends lost 3 bases and 5 bases respectively, with 8 bases between them. The CDR3 DNA sequence: TGTGCCAGCAGTTTGTTTCTAGATAATTCACCCCTCCACTTT. Residues: CASSLFLDNSPLHF.

This clonotype turned up a few times. The chain uses TRBV6-1 and TRBJ2-1, with D perhaps matching TRBD2 (5 bases). From germline, CDR1 is MNHNS and CDR2 SASEGT. V was shortened by 6 bases and J by 4 bases, with 16 bases between the two germline ends. CDR3 length: 15 residues. CDR3 amino acids: CASSEDGGEYNEQFF. Here the CDR3 DNA reads TGTGCCAGCAGCGAGGACGGTGGGGAGTACAATGAGCAGTTCTTC.